This T cell receptor (beta chain) was retrieved from a study of vaccination and CD4 T cells after COVID-19. About the study: Overlapping spike pools from SARS-CoV-2 and HCoV-NL63, HCoV-OC43 and HCoV-229E served as culture stimuli.

This clonotype has only one observation. The antigen remains undetermined. Germline lookup yields CDR1 SGHAT and CDR2 FQNNGV. This CDR3 has 13 amino acids. The V end was cut by 5 bases, the J end by 2 bases, with 9 bases between. At the Johns Hopkins FTIC core, DNA taken from cultured CD4+ T cells was sequenced by way of the Oncomine TCR Beta short-read assay. TCRdb fed the PCR reads into MiXCR, producing one record per CDR3 protein. The data show some 14,000 distinct CDR3 sequences, about 55% seen once. Regarding treatment: roughly nine-day PBMC culture with coronavirus spike peptide pools or control peptides (ViraFEST assay).

This rearrangement joins TRBV11-2 to TRBJ2-5; D is ambiguous. The receptor was isolated from a human donor who had recovered from COVID-19. Sequencing used CD4+ T cells from blood, cultured in vitro, obtained before SARS-CoV-2 vaccination. The CDR3 nucleotides are TGTGCCAGCAGCCTGAGAAGACAAGAGACCCAGTACTTC. This sequence encodes CASSLRRQETQYF. The full variable domain, in which reference TRBV11-2 and TRBJ2-5 provide the parts outside the CDR3, is EAGVAQSPRYKIIEKRQSVAFWCNPISGHATLYWYQQILGQGPKLLIQFQNNGVVDDSQLPKDRFSAERLKGVDSTLKIQPAKLEDSAVYLCASSLRRQETQYFGPGTRLLVL.